A selection of T cell receptor beta chains follows, all from one sample in a study of blood T cell repertoires in COVID-19. The repertoire was sequenced with immunoSEQ multiplex PCR; TCRdb's copy has only in-frame clones and lacks some. The sample yields around 200,000 clones, 85% to 90% seen once. The sequenced sample consisted of PBMCs or T cells enriched from blood (not recorded which). These receptor sequences come from a man aged 35 to 55 who had recovered from COVID-19. The CDR3 runs from the conserved cysteine through the conserved F or W. The D gene is left open where the match is weak. Clone size, where shown, is once, few, many, or a class for clones that have expanded.

>-|TRBJ1-4|TRBV28|-
CASGFPGGESNEKLFF
TGTGCCAGCGGCTTCCCCGGGGGGGAGTCTAATGAAAAACTGTTTTTT
>TRBD1|TRBJ1-5|TRBV25-1|-
CASSASNTGGTNQPQHF
TGTGCCAGCAGTGCTTCCAATACAGGGGGCACTAATCAGCCCCAGCATTTT
>-|TRBJ2-2|TRBV3-1/TRBV3-2|-
CASSQEWGDTGELFF
TGTGCCAGCAGCCAAGAATGGGGGGACACCGGGGAGCTGTTTTTT
>TRBD2|TRBJ2-7|TRBV18|-
CASSPPGTSSSEQYF
TGTGCCAGCTCACCCCCCGGGACTAGTAGTAGTGAGCAGTACTTC
>-|TRBJ2-1|TRBV19|few
CASTPSGHADEQFF
TGTGCCAGTACCCCTTCGGGACACGCCGATGAGCAGTTCTTC
>-|TRBJ2-1|TRBV9|-
CASSVGPQGDEQFF
TGTGCCAGCAGCGTAGGGCCCCAGGGTGATGAGCAGTTCTTC
>-|TRBJ2-7|TRBV28|-
CASSLYRGMSEQYF
TGTGCCAGCAGTTTATATCGGGGAATGAGCGAGCAGTACTTC
>TRBD2|TRBJ2-3|TRBV9|few
CASSVVTSGGPDTQYF
TGTGCCAGCAGCGTAGTGACTAGCGGGGGCCCAGATACGCAGTATTTT
>-|TRBJ2-3|TRBV7-8|-
CASSLAGGSTDTQYF
TGTGCCAGCAGCTTAGCGGGGGGTTCCACAGATACGCAGTATTTT
>TRBD2|TRBJ2-7|TRBV9|-
CASSVEPGGSYEQYF
TGTGCCAGCAGCGTAGAGCCGGGAGGATCCTACGAGCAGTACTTC
>TRBD1|TRBJ2-3|TRBV6-5|-
CASSQTGAQYF
TGTGCCAGCAGTCAGACAGGGGCGCAGTATTTT
>TRBD1|TRBJ1-4|TRBV5-1|-
CASALTGNWGEKLFF
TGCGCCAGCGCCCTGACAGGGAACTGGGGCGAAAAACTGTTTTTT
>-|TRBJ1-2|TRBV3-1/TRBV3-2|-
CASSQDSRRGQGNYGYTF
TGTGCCAGCAGCCAAGATAGTCGTCGCGGGCAGGGGAACTATGGCTACACCTTC
>-|TRBJ1-6|TRBV7-2|-
CASSLSWTVNSPLHF
TGTGCCAGCAGCCTATCCTGGACAGTCAATTCACCCCTCCACTTT
>TRBD2|TRBJ2-2|TRBV30|-
CAWSTGLAGGPYGELFF
TGTGCCTGGAGCACGGGACTAGCGGGAGGGCCTTACGGGGAGCTGTTTTTT
>-|TRBJ1-5|TRBV10-3|-
CAISDAGNQPQHF
TGTGCCATCAGTGACGCGGGGAATCAGCCCCAGCATTTT
>TRBD1|TRBJ1-1|TRBV3-1/TRBV3-2|few
CASSRGQGGDPEAFF
TGTGCCAGCAGCCGAGGACAGGGAGGGGACCCTGAAGCTTTCTTT
>-|TRBJ1-1|TRBV6-6|-
CASSYIGAGNTEAFF
TGTGCCAGCAGTTACATAGGGGCCGGGAACACTGAAGCTTTCTTT
>-|TRBJ1-1|TRBV10-3|-
CAISELKSNTEAFF
TGTGCCATCAGTGAATTAAAATCGAACACTGAAGCTTTCTTT
>TRBD1|TRBJ1-5|TRBV9|-
CASSVDSQGAQPQHF
TGTGCCAGCAGCGTAGATTCACAGGGGGCACAGCCCCAGCATTTT
>TRBD1|TRBJ1-4|TRBV5-6|once
CASSPEGQINEKLFF
TGTGCCAGCAGCCCAGAGGGACAGATTAATGAAAAACTGTTTTTT
>TRBD2|TRBJ2-1|TRBV28|-
CASSPFLAGAGVEQFF
TGTGCCAGCAGTCCGTTCCTAGCGGGAGCGGGGGTTGAGCAGTTCTTC
>TRBD1|TRBJ2-5|TRBV11-2|once
CASSWDSYQETQYF
TGTGCCAGCAGTTGGGACAGCTACCAAGAGACCCAGTACTTC
>TRBD2|TRBJ2-3|TRBV11-3|-
CASSLTGGSADTQYF
TGTGCCAGCAGCCTAACGGGGGGGTCGGCAGATACGCAGTATTTT